What follows is one T cell receptor (beta chain) and its context. Its antigen is unidentified. V was pared by 9 bases and J by 5 bases, with 19 bases between. This CDR3 comprises 14 residues. CDR1 is MNHEY and CDR2 is SVGAGI in the germline V gene. The data originate from a study of molecular identifiers for immune sequencing clone quantification. Study-wide background: Split five ways in replicates, RNA from about 20,000 or 100,000 naive CD8 cells had four portions sequenced.

TCRdb itself ran the PCR reads through MiXCR, one entry per CDR3 protein. The sample carries hundreds of thousands of distinct CDR3 sequences, around 25% recorded once. Study outcomes and limitations: Clonotypes surpassing 20 RNA copies contained over 98% of effector molecules, versus under 1% in naive cells. About a million naive cells reportedly did not prevent detection of spiked Jurkat TCR RNA from one cell. Underestimated sizes of highly expanded clones could result from identical TCR molecules that share a barcode.

This receptor was identified in a human donor in good health. Some libraries in this study had Jurkat cell RNA spiked in. V is TRBV6-5 and J is TRBJ2-5; tentatively, D is TRBD2 (6 bases). The sample consisted of naive CD8+ T cells from blood, with Jurkat cell RNA spiked in. Subset noted: FACS-sorted CD8+CD4-CCR7+CD45RA+ naive T cells. The CDR3 loop reads CASHSGPARETQYF. Here the CDR3 DNA reads TGTGCCAGTCATAGCGGACCTGCTCGGGAGACCCAGTACTTC.